These 28 T cell receptor beta chains share one sample of origin, sequenced in a study of cytomegalovirus exposure and HLA in healthy donors. Vbeta (60) and Jbeta (13) primers were used in the PCR. This table comes from immunoSEQ multiplex PCR, and its TCRdb copy is limited to in-frame clones, with some not included. The data hold roughly 180,000 clones, with around a tenth observed a single time. Sequencing was performed on PBMCs. Every receptor here comes from a young woman in good health and CMV-seropositive.

The CDR3 sequence: CASSENGRGQGQPQHF. The CDR3 nucleotides are TGTGCCAGCAGTGAAAACGGGAGGGGTCAGGGACAGCCCCAGCATTTT. The V call is TRBV25-1, the J call TRBJ1-5; maybe TRBD1 (5 bases). V gave up 2 bases and J gave up 7 bases, with 18 bases separating them. This CDR3 has 16 residues. Germline loops: CDR1 MGHDK, CDR2 SYGVNS.

As regards this clone: Additional DNA sequences in this sample encode the identical CDR3. This chain joins TRBV5-1 and TRBJ2-5, with 11 bases identical to TRBD1. J gave up 4 bases and V 3 bases, and 2 bases lay outside the gene matches. The germline CDR1 and CDR2 sequences are SGHRS and YFSETQ. There are 14 residues in the CDR3. CDR3 loop: CASSSGTGGETQYF. Written as DNA, the CDR3 is TGCGCCAGCAGCTCAGGGACAGGGGGAGAGACCCAGTACTTC.

This clone was detected only a few times. CDR3 loop: CASGGRQGGYTF. In DNA form, the CDR3 reads TGTGCCAGCGGGGGAAGACAGGGTGGCTACACCTTC. The rearrangement joins TRBV5-4 to TRBJ1-2, with 7 bases fitting TRBD1. V was pared by 7 bases and J by 7 bases, with 7 bases of the junction left unmatched. The CDR3 has 12 residues. Per germline, CDR1 SGHNT and CDR2 YYREEE (reference sequence). Looking up the rest from reference TRBV5-4 and TRBJ1-2 gives the full variable domain: ETGVTQSPTHLIKTRGQQVTLRCSSQSGHNTVSWYQQALGQGPQFIFQYYREEENGRGNFPPRFSGLQFPNYSSELNVNALELDDSALYLCASGGRQGGYTFGSGTRLTVV.

This chain joins TRBV19 and TRBJ2-7; TRBD2 aligns across 7 bases. In germline, CDR1 is LNHDA, CDR2 SQIVND (reference sequence). This CDR3 comprises 16 residues. Trimming removed 3 bases from V and 0 bases from J; junction bases left unmatched: 8. The CDR3 coding sequence is TGTGCCAGTAGTATCGGGGGAGGGCCGGGCTCCTACGAGCAGTACTTC. This translates into CASSIGGGPGSYEQYF.

This clone was observed a handful of times. The CDR3 nucleotides read TGTGCCAGCATCCCGGGGGGAACCGGGGAGCTGTTTTTT. Protein sequence: CASIPGGTGELFF. The chain recombines TRBV6-5 with TRBJ2-2, with TRBD2 identical over 7 bases. The ends lost 7 bases at V and 5 bases at J; junction bases unmatched: 4. Germline loops: CDR1 MNHEY, CDR2 SVGAGI. The CDR3 has 13 residues.

The J gene is TRBJ1-3, the V gene TRBV5-1; 7 bases fit TRBD1. There are 14 residues in the CDR3. Losses at the gene ends were 1 base for V and 6 bases for J; bases not matched to a gene: 4. CDR1 is SGHRS and CDR2 is YFSETQ in the germline V gene. In DNA, the CDR3 is TGCGCCAGCAGCTTGCTCGGGACAGCAAACACCATATATTTT. Protein sequence: CASSLLGTANTIYF.

This chain uses TRBV5-6 with TRBJ2-2; the match to TRBD2 covers 7 bases. The germline V gene encodes CDR1 SGHDT and CDR2 YYEEEE. The junction had 11 bases not matched to a gene; V was cut back by 7 bases and J by 8 bases. This CDR3 spans 14 amino acids. CDR3 amino acids: CASRLAGAVGELFF. The CDR3, as DNA: TGTGCCAGCCGGCTGGCGGGAGCTGTGGGGGAGCTGTTTTTT.

The chain has TRBV19 and TRBJ2-1; the D gene is possibly TRBD2 (6 bases). Germline V gene data show CDR1 as LNHDA and CDR2 as SQIVND (reference sequence). Trimming took off 7 bases at V and 7 bases at J, with 11 bases between the two ends. The CDR3 covers 12 residues. The CDR3 bases are TGTGCCAGTATAGGAGGGTGGAATGAGCAGTTCTTC. The encoded protein is CASIGGWNEQFF.

The chain employs TRBV13 and TRBJ2-3; 13 bases line up with TRBD2. The CDR3 loop spans 16 amino acids. The junction had 7 bases not matched to a gene; V was cut back by 6 bases and J by 4 bases. CDR1 is PRHDT and CDR2 is FYEKMQ in the germline V gene (reference sequence). The chain's CDR3 is CASSEWTSGSSDTQYF. CDR3 nucleotide sequence: TGTGCCAGCAGTGAGTGGACTAGCGGGAGTTCAGATACGCAGTATTTT.

This clone was observed a few times. V and J are TRBV10-1 and TRBJ2-7; 7 nucleotides agree with TRBD2. Trimming took 5 bases from V and 0 from J; bases not matched to a gene: 4. The V gene's germline CDR1 is WNHNN and CDR2 SYGVQD (reference sequence). The CDR3 consists of 14 residues. Written as DNA, the CDR3 is TGCGCCAGCAGTATTGCTAGCGGCTCCTACGAGCAGTACTTC. It specifies CASSIASGSYEQYF.

This clone was counted only a few times. Other nucleotide sequences from this sample produce the same CDR3. V gene TRBV5-1 combines with J gene TRBJ1-1; no definite D call. Trimming took 2 bases from V and 1 from J, leaving 3 bases between them. The CDR3 has 12 residues. Germline V lookup: CDR1 SGHRS, CDR2 YFSETQ. For the CDR3, the DNA is TGCGCCAGCAGCTTACAGAACACTGAAGCTTTCTTT. This sequence encodes CASSLQNTEAFF.

V gene TRBV7-9 combines with J gene TRBJ2-3, with 7 bases matching TRBD2. CDR3 length equals 12 residues. Germline V gene sequence: CDR1 SEHNR, CDR2 FQNEAQ (reference sequence). The CDR3: CAGGLGKNTQYF. CDR3 nucleotides: TGTGCGGGAGGACTAGGTAAAAATACGCAGTATTTT.

The table lists this clone with a few counts. The chain recombines TRBV30 with TRBJ1-1; TRBD1 is a possible D gene (6 bases). Germline assignment: CDR1 GTSNPN and CDR2 SVGIG (reference sequence). CDR3 length equals 14 residues. The V and J ends lost 2 bases and 9 bases respectively, with 19 bases between them. The CDR3 region is CAWSLPGRGVQAFF. The CDR3 nucleotides read TGTGCCTGGAGTCTCCCCGGGAGGGGGGTCCAAGCTTTCTTT.

A few counts support this clone. This chain connects TRBV5-1 to TRBJ2-3; 8 nucleotides agree with TRBD1. Germline CDR1 SGHRS, CDR2 YFSETQ. The V segment lost 2 bases and the J segment 4 bases; nucleotides outside the gene matches: 9. This CDR3 is built from 16 residues. The CDR3 DNA reads TGCGCCAGCAGCTTTACAGGGGGTGCCGTCGCAGATACGCAGTATTTT. Translated: CASSFTGGAVADTQYF.

This clone was counted only a few times. The chain uses TRBV4-2 and TRBJ2-7; a weak D match, TRBD2 (6 bases). There are 18 residues in the CDR3. Germline V CDR1 and CDR2: LGHNA, YNFKEQ. V lost 5 bases and J lost 3, with 26 bases in between. Written as DNA, the CDR3 is TGTGCCAGCAGCGGCAGCCCCGGCGGGCCCGGGAGAGTCTACGAGCAGTACTTC. This codes for CASSGSPGGPGRVYEQYF.

This clone was observed a handful of times. The chain is built from TRBV25-1 and TRBJ2-1, with TRBD2 identical over 8 bases. J lost 7 bases, V lost 3 bases, and 11 bases had no gene match. This CDR3 spans 16 amino acids. CDR1 and CDR2 (germline): MGHDK, SYGVNS. The CDR3 bases are TGTGCCAGCAGTGAGCCAGGGACTAGGGTCGGGAATGAGCAGTTCTTC. Translated: CASSEPGTRVGNEQFF.

This clone was counted between two and nine times. The V gene is TRBV19, the J gene TRBJ2-3; D is possibly TRBD2 (6 bases). V lost 8 bases to trimming and J lost 4 bases, with 13 bases between them. Germline CDR1 LNHDA, CDR2 SQIVND (reference sequence). CDR3 size: 13 residues. The CDR3, as DNA: TGTGCCAGTTGCCGGGGGTCAGCAGATACGCAGTATTTT. Encoded protein: CASCRGSADTQYF.

The chain joins TRBV2 to TRBJ2-4, with 7 bases identical to TRBD2. In germline, CDR1 is SNHLY, CDR2 FYNNEI. The CDR3 contains 15 residues. After removal of 6 bases from V and 0 bases from J, the junction contained 5 bases not matched to a gene. In nucleotides, the CDR3 is TGTGCCAGCAGATCCAGCGGGGAAGCCAAAAACATTCAGTACTTC. This gives the protein CASRSSGEAKNIQYF. The full variable domain, completed using reference TRBV2 and TRBJ2-4, is EPEVTQTPSHQVTQMGQEVILRCVPISNHLYFYWYRQILGQKVEFLVSFYNNEISEKSEIFDDQFSVERPDGSNFTLKIRSTKLEDSAMYFCASRSSGEAKNIQYFGAGTRLSVL.

This chain connects TRBV4-1 to TRBJ1-1; 7 bases are shared with TRBD1. This CDR3 has 16 amino acids. Germline V CDR1 and CDR2: MGHRA, YSYEKL. Germline trimming cut 0 bases from V and 7 bases from J; bases unmatched to any gene: 11. The CDR3 loop reads CASSQEGERGQFEAFF. The CDR3, as DNA: TGCGCCAGCAGCCAAGAAGGGGAAAGGGGGCAGTTTGAAGCTTTCTTT.

This chain links TRBV7-6 with TRBJ2-1, with 7 positions matching TRBD2. The CDR3 runs to 14 residues. The V gene end was trimmed by 5 bases and the J gene end by 3 bases; junction bases not matched to a gene: 4. Germline CDR1 is SGHVS and CDR2 is FNYEAQ. CDR3 nucleotides: TGTGCCAGCAGCCGGGAGGCCCGCTACAATGAGCAGTTCTTC. It codes for CASSREARYNEQFF. Full variable domain (outside the CDR3, taken from reference TRBV7-6 and TRBJ2-1): GAGVSQSPRYKVTKRGQDVALRCDPISGHVSLYWYRQALGQGPEFLTYFNYEAQQDKSGLPNDRFSAERPEGSISTLTIQRTEQRDSAMYRCASSREARYNEQFFGPGTRLTVL.

This clone was counted between two and nine times. The chain couples TRBV21-1 to TRBJ2-6; the table's D gene call, TRBD1, was not cross checked with the DNA. TRBV21-1 is an annotated pseudogene. This CDR3 has 20 residues. This CDR3 reads CASGRLKALGQGPGANVLTF. In DNA form, the CDR3 reads TGTGCCAGCGGGAGGCTCAAAGCGCTGGGACAGGGCCCTGGGGCCAACGTCCTGACTTTC.

The chain recombines TRBV6-6 with TRBJ2-7, with TRBD2 matching 7 bases. In germline, CDR1 is MNHNY, CDR2 SVGAGI (reference sequence). The length of the CDR3 is 14 residues. After removal of 5 bases from V and 6 bases from J, the junction contained 10 bases not matched to a gene. The CDR3 bases are TGTGCCAGCAGTCCTAGCGGACGTGTAGGCGAGCAGTACTTC. As protein: CASSPSGRVGEQYF.

This clone was recorded a few times. The J gene is TRBJ2-7, the V gene TRBV7-2; 7 positions match TRBD1. Germline V gives CDR1 SGHTA, CDR2 FQGNSA. CDR3 length equals 12 residues. V dropped 4 bases and J dropped 6; count of bases not matched to a gene: 3. CDR3 coding DNA: TGTGCCAGCAGCTCGACAGGGCGCGAGCAGTACTTC. It codes for CASSSTGREQYF. Looking up the rest from reference TRBV7-2 and TRBJ2-7 gives the full variable domain: GAGVSQSPSNKVTEKGKDVELRCDPISGHTALYWYRQSLGQGLEFLIYFQGNSAPDKSGLPSDRFSAERTGGSVSTLTIQRTQQEDSAVYLCASSSTGREQYFGPGTRLTVT.

This clone was found a few times. This chain uses TRBV7-2 with TRBJ2-2, with 9 bases lining up with TRBD1. There are 16 residues in the CDR3. The trim removed 2 bases at V and 6 bases at J, leaving 7 bases unmatched. Looked up from germline, CDR1 is SGHTA and CDR2 is FQGNSA. The CDR3 is CASSLRGDRVSGELFF. The CDR3 DNA sequence: TGTGCCAGCAGCTTAAGGGGGGACAGGGTTTCCGGGGAGCTGTTTTTT.

This clone came up a few times. CDR3 DNA: TGTGCCATCAGTGAGTCGGAGGTTGCGAGAAATGAGCAGTTCTTC. It specifies CAISESEVARNEQFF. The chain combines TRBV10-3 with TRBJ2-1, with D possibly matching TRBD2 (5 bases). This CDR3 comprises 15 residues. CDR1 and CDR2 (germline): ENHRY, SYGVKD. V shed 0 bases and J shed 7 bases, with 13 bases lying between them.

The gene calls are TRBV27 and TRBJ2-3; D uncertain. CDR3 length: 12 residues. The germline V gene encodes CDR1 MNHEY and CDR2 SMNVEV (reference sequence). V was cut by 0 bases and J by 9 bases, with 7 bases left in between. Written as DNA, the CDR3 is TGTGCCAGCAGTTTATCCACCGGGACGCAGTATTTT. Protein sequence: CASSLSTGTQYF.

This clone was counted a few times. The chain is built from TRBV18 and TRBJ2-7; the D gene is possibly TRBD1 (6 bases). The CDR3 is 14 residues long. V gave up 10 bases and J gave up 5 bases, with 21 bases separating them. Germline V gene lookup returns CDR1 KGHSH and CDR2 LQKENI. CDR3 in DNA: TGTGCCAACTCCCAGACCCAGGGGATAAACGAGCAGTACTTC. Protein: CANSQTQGINEQYF.

This chain joins TRBV5-1 and TRBJ2-7; 8 bases fit TRBD2. With 4 bases clipped from V and 2 bases from J, the junction kept 2 bases outside the gene matches. This CDR3 region has 13 residues. CDR1 and CDR2 (germline): SGHRS, YFSETQ. CDR3 sequence: CASSPGGPYEQYF. The CDR3 region has the DNA TGCGCCAGCAGCCCGGGAGGGCCCTACGAGCAGTACTTC.